This entry concerns a single T cell receptor (beta chain). The clone's antigen remains unknown. One base away there is no much larger clone; base qualities are not given. TCRbeta CDR3 regions were amplified from genomic DNA using the immunoSEQ Assay, a bias-controlled multiplex PCR. The authors processed their data as follows. The number of nucleated cells in each sample was estimated by amplification of reference gene primers within the assay. To quantify the absolute abundance of each unique TCRbeta CDR3 rearrangement, sequence reads were collapsed and filtered. For each sample, productive Simpson clonality was calculated by taking the square root of Simpson's diversity index across productive rearrangements. TCRdb limited this immuneACCESS table to in-frame rearrangements with V and J called. A share of clones is missing; checked studies link under half to unresolved V genes, and the rest is unexplained. V, J and clone size reflect that table, while D and trimming were determined from the DNA. This sample holds 100,000 to 150,000 clones; about four fifths were observed only once. Of the sample, about 17% is held by the ten largest clones.

This record comes from a study of blood T cell repertoires in COVID-19 (dated by TCRdb to 2018 to 2021). Broadly, across the study: Samples covering the acute and convalescent phases of COVID-19 were provided by collaborators in the United States, Italy and Spain. The material from the prospective study consisted of cDNA or gDNA derived from T cells, B-cell-depleted T cells, or PBMCs. Deeply sampled blood TCRbeta repertoires from subjects exposed to, actively infected with, or recovered from COVID-19 were included in the dataset. A freely available public database, intended as a resource for researchers studying the immune response to SARS-CoV-2, is where the repertoires were released. Samples came from the ongoing ImmuneRACE study (first 160 participants) plus 1,254 subjects from 6 global collaborators. A de-identified subject ID, COVID-19 status, age in years and sex were almost always included in the sample metadata. HLA class I and class II types, where available, came from metadata supplied by the sample provider rather than from assay-based typing. The paper's findings and limits, for the study overall: The quantity of clinical and demographic metadata differed by source and by participant and was supplied without curation.

Whole blood was collected in K2EDTA tubes by collaborating institutions according to the institutions' own protocols. For TCRbeta analysis, collaborator samples were shipped as frozen whole blood, as isolated PBMCs, or as DNA extracted from either sample type. The CDR3 measures 12 amino acids from cysteine to phenylalanine. This entry keeps only the CDR3 DNA: 36 bases, framed from base 1. V loses 7 bases of germline sequence and J loses 4 bases, and the interval between the two ends is 11 bases. CDR1 and CDR2, looked up from the germline V gene (reference sequence), are GTSNPN and SVGIG. This TCR came from an elderly woman with acute or convalescent COVID-19. The sample consisted of peripheral blood. Rearrangement joined TRBV30 to TRBJ1-5, with TRBD1 tentatively as D gene (6 bases match). The DNA is as follows: TGTGCCTCGCAGGGGAATAATCAGCCCCAGCATTTT. Translation gives CASQGNNQPQHF.